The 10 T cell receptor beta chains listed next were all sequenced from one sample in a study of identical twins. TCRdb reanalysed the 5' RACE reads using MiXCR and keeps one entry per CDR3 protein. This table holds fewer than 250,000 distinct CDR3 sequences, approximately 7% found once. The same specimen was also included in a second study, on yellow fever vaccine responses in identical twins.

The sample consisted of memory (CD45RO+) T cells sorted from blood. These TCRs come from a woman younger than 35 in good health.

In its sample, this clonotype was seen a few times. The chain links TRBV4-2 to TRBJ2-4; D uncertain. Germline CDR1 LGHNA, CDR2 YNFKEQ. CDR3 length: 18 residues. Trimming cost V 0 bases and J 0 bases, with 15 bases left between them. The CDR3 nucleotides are TGTGCCAGCAGCCAAGAAATGGAACGATCTTTAGCCAAAAACATTCAGTACTTC. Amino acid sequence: CASSQEMERSLAKNIQYF.

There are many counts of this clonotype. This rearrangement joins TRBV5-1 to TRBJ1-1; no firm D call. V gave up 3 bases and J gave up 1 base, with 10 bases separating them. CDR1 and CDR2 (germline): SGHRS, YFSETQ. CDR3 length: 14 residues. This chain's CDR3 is CASSSTDGNTEAFF. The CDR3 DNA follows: TGCGCCAGCAGCTCGACCGACGGGAACACTGAAGCTTTCTTT.

The CDR3, as DNA: TGTGCCTTCAGTTTGTTATGGCAGGTACCCATACTCCGCTACGAGCAGTACGTC. This gives the protein CAFSLLWQVPILRYEQYV. This chain connects TRBV2 to TRBJ2-7; D not certain. The CDR3 is 18 amino acids. CDR1 and CDR2 (germline): SNHLY, FYNNEI. Deletions cut 11 bases from V and 3 bases from J, with 32 bases between.

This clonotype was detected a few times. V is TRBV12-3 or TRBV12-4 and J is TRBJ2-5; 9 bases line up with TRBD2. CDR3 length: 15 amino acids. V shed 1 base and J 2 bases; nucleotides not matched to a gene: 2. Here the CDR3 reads CASSLVGLAQETQYF. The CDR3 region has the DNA TGTGCCAGCAGTTTAGTAGGACTAGCGCAAGAGACCCAGTACTTC.

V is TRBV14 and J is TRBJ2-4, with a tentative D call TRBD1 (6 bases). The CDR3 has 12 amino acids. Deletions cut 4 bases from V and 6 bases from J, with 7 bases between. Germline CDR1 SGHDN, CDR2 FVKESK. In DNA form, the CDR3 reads TGTGCCAGCAGCCCAGGGGCAAACATTCAGTACTTC. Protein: CASSPGANIQYF. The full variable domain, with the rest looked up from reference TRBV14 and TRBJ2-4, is EAGVTQFPSHSVIEKGQTVTLRCDPISGHDNLYWYRRVMGKEIKFLLHFVKESKQDESGMPNNRFLAERTGGTYSTLKVQPAELEDSGVYFCASSPGANIQYFGAGTRLSVL.

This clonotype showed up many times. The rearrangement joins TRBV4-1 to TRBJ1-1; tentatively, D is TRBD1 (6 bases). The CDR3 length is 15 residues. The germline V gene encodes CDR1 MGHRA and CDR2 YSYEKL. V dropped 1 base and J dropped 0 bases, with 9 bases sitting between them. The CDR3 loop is CASSQVQGVNTEAFF. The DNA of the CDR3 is TGCGCCAGCAGCCAAGTACAGGGAGTGAACACTGAAGCTTTCTTT.

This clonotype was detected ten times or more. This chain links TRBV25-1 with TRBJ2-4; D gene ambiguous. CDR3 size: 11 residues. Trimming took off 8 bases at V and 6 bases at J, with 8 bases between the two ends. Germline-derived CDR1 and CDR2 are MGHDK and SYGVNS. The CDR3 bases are TGTGCCAGCGGAAGACTAAACATTCAGTACTTC. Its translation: CASGRLNIQYF. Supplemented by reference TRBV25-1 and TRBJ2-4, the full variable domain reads EADIYQTPRYLVIGTGKKITLECSQTMGHDKMYWYQQDPGMELHLIHYSYGVNSTEKGDLSSESTVSRIRTEHFPLTLESARPSHTSQYLCASGRLNIQYFGAGTRLSVL.

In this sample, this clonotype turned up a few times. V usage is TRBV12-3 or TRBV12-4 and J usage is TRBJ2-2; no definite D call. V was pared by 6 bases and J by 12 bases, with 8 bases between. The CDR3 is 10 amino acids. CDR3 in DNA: TGTGCCAGCAGCCGCCAGAAGCTGTTTTTT. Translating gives CASSRQKLFF.

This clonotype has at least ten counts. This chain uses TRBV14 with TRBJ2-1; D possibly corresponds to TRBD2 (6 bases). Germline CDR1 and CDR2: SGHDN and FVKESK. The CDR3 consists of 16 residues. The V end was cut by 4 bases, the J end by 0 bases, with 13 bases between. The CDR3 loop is CASSLRPGSSYNEQFF. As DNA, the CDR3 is TGTGCCAGCAGCCTCCGCCCCGGGAGCTCCTACAATGAGCAGTTCTTC.

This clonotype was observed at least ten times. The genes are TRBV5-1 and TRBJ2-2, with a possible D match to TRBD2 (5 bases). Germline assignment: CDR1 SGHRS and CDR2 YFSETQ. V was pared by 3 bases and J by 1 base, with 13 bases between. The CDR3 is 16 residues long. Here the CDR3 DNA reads TGCGCCAGCAGCTCGACCGGGAACGTGAACACCGGGGAGCTGTTTTTT. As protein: CASSSTGNVNTGELFF.